These 24 T cell receptor beta chains share one sample of origin, sequenced in a study of cytomegalovirus exposure and HLA in healthy donors. 13 Jbeta primers and 60 Vbeta primers were used for the PCR. Libraries were prepared by immunoSEQ multiplex PCR; TCRdb keeps only in-frame clonotypes and omits some of them. The sample has around 100,000 clones. Input material: PBMCs. Every receptor here comes from a man aged 45-65 years in good health and CMV-seronegative.

The chain has TRBV4-2 and TRBJ2-7; 7 bases are a match to TRBD2. Germline values: CDR1 LGHNA, CDR2 YNFKEQ. The CDR3 has 14 residues. Trimming removed 4 bases from V and 7 bases from J; junction bases left unmatched: 10. The CDR3 region is CASSPEGGLREQYF. Here the CDR3 DNA reads TGTGCCAGCAGCCCCGAGGGAGGGTTACGGGAGCAGTACTTC.

The genes are TRBV27 and TRBJ1-5; D gene uncertain. Trimming left V 1 base short and J 5 bases short, with 9 bases between. The CDR3 totals 14 residues. Germline CDR1 MNHEY, CDR2 SMNVEV (reference sequence). CDR3 protein: CASSLYSLDQPQHF. In DNA form, the CDR3 reads TGTGCCAGCAGTTTATACAGTTTGGATCAGCCCCAGCATTTT.

This chain joins TRBV7-3 and TRBJ1-1; D is uncertain. The CDR3 loop spans 14 amino acids. Trimming took 5 bases from V and 5 from J, leaving 15 bases between them. The germline V gene has CDR1 SGHTA and CDR2 FQGTGA. The CDR3 reads CASSLERGKTEAFF. The CDR3 DNA reads as TGTGCCAGCAGCCTAGAACGGGGAAAAACTGAAGCTTTCTTT.

This chain links TRBV4-3 with TRBJ1-1; 7 bases match TRBD1. The length of the CDR3 is 12 residues. J was trimmed by 8 bases and V by 4 bases; bases with no gene match: 4. Germline CDR1 and CDR2: LGHNA and YSLEER. The CDR3 DNA sequence: TGCGCCAGCAGCCTATGGACAGGAGAAGCTTTCTTT. It translates to CASSLWTGEAFF.

The chain is built from TRBV7-9 and TRBJ2-7, with TRBD1 matching 11 bases. V shed 3 bases and J 6 bases; nucleotides not matched to a gene: 7. In germline, CDR1 is SEHNR, CDR2 FQNEAQ (reference sequence). This CDR3 is built from 15 residues. The CDR3 region is CASSFPLGTGGEQYF. For the CDR3, the DNA is TGTGCCAGCAGCTTCCCCTTAGGGACAGGGGGCGAGCAGTACTTC.

The V call is TRBV7-2, the J call TRBJ2-7; D is unresolved. CDR1 and CDR2 (germline): SGHTA, FQGNSA. Deletions cut 4 bases from V and 2 bases from J, with 3 bases between. The CDR3 length is 11 residues. The CDR3 region is CASSSTYEQYF. CDR3 DNA sequence: TGTGCCAGCAGCTCCACCTACGAGCAGTACTTC.

V gene TRBV2 combines with J gene TRBJ1-1; 7 nucleotides line up with TRBD1. From germline, CDR1 is SNHLY and CDR2 FYNNEI. This CDR3 region has 15 residues. After removal of 5 bases from V and 3 bases from J, the junction contained 9 bases not matched to a gene. CDR3 DNA sequence: TGTGCCAGCAGTAGAGGGGGCGCGGATGACACTGAAGCTTTCTTT. The encoded protein is CASSRGGADDTEAFF.

The chain uses TRBV19 and TRBJ1-6; 7 bases align to TRBD1. CDR3 length: 14 amino acids. Germline CDR1 is LNHDA and CDR2 is SQIVND (reference sequence). Germline trimming cut 6 bases from V and 7 bases from J; bases unmatched to any gene: 6. The CDR3 sequence is CASRTGTANSPLHF. The CDR3 DNA reads TGTGCCAGTAGAACCGGGACAGCGAATTCACCCCTCCACTTT.

This rearrangement joins TRBV20-1 to TRBJ1-1; no clear D. V shed 5 bases and J shed 3 bases, with 7 bases lying between them. This CDR3 comprises 11 residues. CDR1 is DFQATT, CDR2 SNEGSKA, per germline (reference sequence). The CDR3, as DNA: TGCAGTGCTGGCCAATACACTGAAGCTTTCTTT. Encoded protein: CSAGQYTEAFF.

The chain is built from TRBV7-9 and TRBJ1-1, with D unclear. The CDR3 consists of 11 residues. Per germline, CDR1 SEHNR and CDR2 FQNEAQ (reference sequence). V was clipped by 5 bases and J by 7 bases, with 8 bases between them. CDR3 in amino acids: CASSPLDEAFF. The CDR3 bases are TGTGCCAGCAGCCCCTTAGATGAAGCTTTCTTT.

The V and J genes are TRBV6-1 and TRBJ1-2; no reliable D call. The CDR3 extends over 12 amino acids. Looked up from germline, CDR1 is MNHNS and CDR2 is SASEGT. V was trimmed by 5 bases and J by 7 bases, leaving 11 bases between them. The CDR3 nucleotides read TGTGCCAGCAGTACACCGGGAGGTGGCTACACCTTC. Protein: CASSTPGGGYTF.

V gene TRBV6-5 combines with J gene TRBJ2-5, with D tentatively TRBD1 (6 bases). CDR3 length: 11 residues. Looked up from germline, CDR1 is MNHEY and CDR2 is SVGAGI. The ends were cut back, 7 bases at V and 8 bases at J, with 11 bases in the middle. The CDR3 sequence is CASKTDSTQYF. CDR3 DNA sequence: TGTGCCAGCAAAACGGACAGTACCCAGTACTTC.

This chain connects TRBV18 to TRBJ2-1; TRBD2 might be the D (6 bases). Germline assignment: CDR1 KGHSH and CDR2 LQKENI. The CDR3 loop spans 15 amino acids. V lost 5 bases to trimming and J lost 2 bases, with 13 bases between them. The CDR3 here is CASSATGGAYNEQFF. The CDR3 nucleotides read TGTGCCAGCTCAGCCACTGGCGGGGCCTACAATGAGCAGTTCTTC.

The chain employs TRBV2 and TRBJ2-2, with TRBD1 matching 8 bases. This CDR3 has 16 residues. Trimming at V came to 6 bases and at J to 0 bases, leaving 6 bases not matched to a gene. From germline, CDR1 is SNHLY and CDR2 FYNNEI. The CDR3 protein is CASRGTGGTNTGELFF. For the CDR3, the DNA is TGTGCCAGCAGAGGGACAGGAGGTACGAACACCGGGGAGCTGTTTTTT.

Concerning this clone itself: Distinct nucleotide sequences in the sample also encode this CDR3. The chain is built from TRBV5-4 and TRBJ1-1; no clear D gene. The CDR3 is 12 amino acids. The germline gives CDR1 SGHNT, CDR2 YYREEE (reference sequence). Trimming removed 4 bases from V and 11 bases from J, with 15 bases in between. CDR3 residues: CASSVDSRSAFF. CDR3 nucleotides: TGTGCCAGCAGCGTGGACTCCCGATCGGCTTTCTTT.

The chain has TRBV7-7 and TRBJ1-3; a possible D gene is TRBD1 (5 bases). The V gene's germline CDR1 is SSHAT and CDR2 FNYEAQ (reference sequence). The CDR3 totals 13 residues. The CDR3 spells CAWGGEFGNTIYF. The CDR3 DNA is TGTGCTTGGGGGGGAGAATTTGGAAACACCATATATTTT. Variable domain in full (rest from reference TRBV7-7 and TRBJ1-3): GAGVSQSPRYKVTKRGQDVTLRCDPISSHATLYWYQQALGQGPEFLTYFNYEAQPDKSGLPSDRFSAERPEGSISTLTIQRTEQRDSAMYRCAWGGEFGNTIYFGEGSWLTVV.

The chain joins TRBV4-1 to TRBJ1-3, with no clear D. There are 15 residues in the CDR3. CDR1 MGHRA and CDR2 YSYEKL come from the germline V gene. Trimming cost V 4 bases and J 2 bases, with 12 bases left between them. CDR3 sequence (DNA): TGCGCCAGCAGCCCCTTTCGGGAGACTGGAAACACCATATATTTT. Protein sequence: CASSPFRETGNTIYF.

V gene TRBV2 combines with J gene TRBJ2-4, with D tentatively TRBD2 (6 bases). Germline V gene sequence: CDR1 SNHLY, CDR2 FYNNEI. The CDR3 spans 11 residues. The V end lost 7 bases, the J end lost 7 bases, and 8 bases lay between the germline ends. The CDR3 reads CASTEGNIQYF. DNA of the CDR3: TGTGCCAGCACGGAGGGGAACATTCAGTACTTC.

For this clone: This specimen includes other DNA sequences encoding the same CDR3. The V and J genes are TRBV6-5 and TRBJ2-7, with TRBD1 matching over 11 bases. The CDR3 runs 15 residues. J was trimmed by 7 bases and V by 6 bases; bases with no gene match: 11. The V gene's germline CDR1 is MNHEY and CDR2 SVGAGI. The DNA for the CDR3 is TGTGCCAGCAGCCCATCCCGGGACAGGGGGAGTGAGCAGTACTTC. This codes for CASSPSRDRGSEQYF.

The rearrangement uses TRBV7-2 and TRBJ1-2; TRBD1 agrees at 7 bases. V dropped 4 bases and J dropped 4; count of bases not matched to a gene: 9. The CDR3 covers 15 residues. Germline assignment: CDR1 SGHTA and CDR2 FQGNSA. The CDR3, as DNA: TGTGCCAGCAGCTCCCGACAGGGTGCTAGCTATGGCTACACCTTC. This translates into CASSSRQGASYGYTF.

V usage is TRBV7-9 and J usage is TRBJ2-1, with TRBD2 matching over 7 bases. The CDR3 extends over 16 amino acids. CDR1 SEHNR and CDR2 FQNEAQ come from the germline V gene (reference sequence). The junction had 5 bases not matched to a gene; V was cut back by 3 bases and J by 0 bases. The CDR3 nucleotides are TGTGCCAGCAGCTTTCGAGGCGGGAGCTCCTACAATGAGCAGTTCTTC. Translation: CASSFRGGSSYNEQFF. The full variable domain, with the rest looked up from reference TRBV7-9 and TRBJ2-1, is DTGVSQNPRHKITKRGQNVTFRCDPISEHNRLYWYRQTLGQGPEFLTYFQNEAQLEKSRLLSDRFSAERPKGSFSTLEIQRTEQGDSAMYLCASSFRGGSSYNEQFFGPGTRLTVL.

This rearrangement joins TRBV10-2 to TRBJ2-5, with TRBD2 as a possible D gene (6 bases). Germline CDR1 is WSHSY and CDR2 is SAAADI. This CDR3 is 14 amino acids long. Trimming stripped 6 bases from V and 1 base from J, with 12 bases between. CDR3 sequence: CASSPTGVQETQYF. CDR3 coding DNA: TGCGCCAGCAGCCCAACGGGGGTCCAAGAGACCCAGTACTTC.

V usage is TRBV19 and J usage is TRBJ2-7; TRBD1 agrees at 7 bases. J gave up 2 bases and V 1 base, and 5 bases lay outside the gene matches. The CDR3 length is 15 residues. Germline V gene data show CDR1 as LNHDA and CDR2 as SQIVND (reference sequence). The CDR3 coding sequence is TGTGCCAGTAGTATAGGGGGGACAGCTCCCTACGAGCAGTACTTC. This codes for CASSIGGTAPYEQYF.

The chain combines TRBV7-2 with TRBJ1-3, with 7 positions matching TRBD1. V lost 3 bases and J lost 0; bases outside the gene matches: 5. Per the germline V gene, CDR1 is SGHTA and CDR2 is FQGNSA. This CDR3 region has 16 residues. The CDR3 nucleotides are TGTGCCAGCAGCTTCGGGACAGTCAACTCTGGAAACACCATATATTTT. Translation gives CASSFGTVNSGNTIYF. The full variable domain, its missing parts supplied by reference TRBV7-2 and TRBJ1-3, is GAGVSQSPSNKVTEKGKDVELRCDPISGHTALYWYRQSLGQGLEFLIYFQGNSAPDKSGLPSDRFSAERTGGSVSTLTIQRTQQEDSAVYLCASSFGTVNSGNTIYFGEGSWLTVV.